These T cell receptor beta chains were read from a single sample in a study of shared clonotypes between healthy human individuals. Libraries were prepared by immunoSEQ multiplex PCR; TCRdb keeps only in-frame clonotypes and omits some of them. The sample has around 2.3 million clones; roughly 95% are singletons. Sequenced material: naive CD4+ T cells sorted from blood. The receptors were sampled from a man between 18 and 35 years old in good health. Each CDR3 is given with its conserved first and last residue. D genes are given only for firm matches. Where a row states a size, it is once, few, many or the class of an expanded clone; other rows omit it.

v_call: TRBV6-5; j_call: TRBJ2-1; d_call: TRBD2; clone_size: -; cdr3_nt: TGTGCCAGCAGTACGGGACTAGCGGACTACAATGAGCAGTTCTTC; cdr3_aa: CASSTGLADYNEQFF
v_call: TRBV7-2; j_call: TRBJ1-3; d_call: -; clone_size: -; cdr3_nt: TGTGCCAGCAGCCCCCTCATCGCAGGGGCTGGAAACACCATATATTTT; cdr3_aa: CASSPLIAGAGNTIYF
v_call: TRBV7-9; j_call: TRBJ2-1; d_call: -; clone_size: -; cdr3_nt: TGTGCCAGCAGCTTAGTCAGTTGGCGGGAGCAGTTCTTC; cdr3_aa: CASSLVSWREQFF
v_call: TRBV6-5; j_call: TRBJ1-2; d_call: -; clone_size: -; cdr3_nt: TGTGCCAGCAATAACCGCCCGGACTATGGCTACACCTTC; cdr3_aa: CASNNRPDYGYTF
v_call: TRBV18; j_call: TRBJ2-5; d_call: TRBD1; clone_size: once; cdr3_nt: TGTGCCAGCTCACCACCACAGGGGAAAGAGACCCAGTACTTC; cdr3_aa: CASSPPQGKETQYF
v_call: TRBV5-1; j_call: TRBJ2-3; d_call: TRBD2; clone_size: -; cdr3_nt: TGCGCCAGCAGCCCCCGGAGCGGGAGTACAGATACGCAGTATTTT; cdr3_aa: CASSPRSGSTDTQYF
v_call: TRBV28; j_call: TRBJ1-5; d_call: -; clone_size: -; cdr3_nt: TGTGCCAGCAGTTTCCACGGAGAATACCAGCCCCAGCATTTT; cdr3_aa: CASSFHGEYQPQHF
v_call: TRBV5-1; j_call: TRBJ2-1; d_call: TRBD2; clone_size: -; cdr3_nt: TGCGCCAGCAGCCTATCTAGCGGGTCATACAATGAGCAGTTCTTC; cdr3_aa: CASSLSSGSYNEQFF
v_call: TRBV5-1; j_call: TRBJ2-3; d_call: -; clone_size: -; cdr3_nt: TGCGCCAGCAGCTTGGACAGCTCGTTTAGTACGCAGTATTTT; cdr3_aa: CASSLDSSFSTQYF
v_call: TRBV5-1; j_call: TRBJ1-4; d_call: -; clone_size: -; cdr3_nt: TGCGCCAGCAGCTTGGCCTGGGCAGGGAGGACAACTAATGAAAAACTGTTTTTT; cdr3_aa: CASSLAWAGRTTNEKLFF
v_call: TRBV5-1; j_call: TRBJ2-7; d_call: TRBD2; clone_size: -; cdr3_nt: TGCGCCAGCAGCCCCGCAACGGGGGGGAGCGCCTACGAGCAGTACTTC; cdr3_aa: CASSPATGGSAYEQYF
v_call: TRBV29-1; j_call: TRBJ2-5; d_call: -; clone_size: once; cdr3_nt: TGCAGCGTTGCAACCGCGGGGGAGACCCAGTACTTC; cdr3_aa: CSVATAGETQYF
v_call: TRBV2; j_call: TRBJ2-2; d_call: TRBD2; clone_size: few; cdr3_nt: TGTGCCAGCAGCACTAGCGGGAAGACCACCGGGGAGCTGTTTTTT; cdr3_aa: CASSTSGKTTGELFF
v_call: TRBV30; j_call: TRBJ1-5; d_call: -; clone_size: -; cdr3_nt: TGTGCCTGGAACCCTGGACCTAATCAGCCCCAGCATTTT; cdr3_aa: CAWNPGPNQPQHF
v_call: TRBV7-8; j_call: TRBJ1-5; d_call: TRBD1; clone_size: -; cdr3_nt: TGTGCCAGCAGATTAACCGGGACAGGGGGTCAGCCCCAGCATTTT; cdr3_aa: CASRLTGTGGQPQHF
v_call: TRBV4-1; j_call: TRBJ1-5; d_call: -; clone_size: -; cdr3_nt: TGCGCCAGCAGCCAAGAAAGGGCTTGGGTGGGCCAGCCCCAGCATTTT; cdr3_aa: CASSQERAWVGQPQHF
v_call: TRBV4-1; j_call: TRBJ2-5; d_call: TRBD2; clone_size: -; cdr3_nt: TGCGCCAGCAGTCAACCCGGGACTAGCGGCCAAGAGACCCAGTACTTC; cdr3_aa: CASSQPGTSGQETQYF
v_call: TRBV6-5; j_call: TRBJ2-7; d_call: TRBD1; clone_size: -; cdr3_nt: TGTGCCAGCAGCAGAGGACAGGGGGCTTACGAGCAGTACTTC; cdr3_aa: CASSRGQGAYEQYF
v_call: TRBV11-2; j_call: TRBJ2-5; d_call: TRBD1; clone_size: -; cdr3_nt: TGTGCCAGCAGCCCGGGACAGGGGTGGGAGAGGCAAGAGACCCAGTACTTC; cdr3_aa: CASSPGQGWERQETQYF
v_call: TRBV4-3; j_call: TRBJ2-7; d_call: -; clone_size: -; cdr3_nt: TGCGCCAGCAGCCAAGGGGTCGGGGGAACCTACGAGCAGTACTTC; cdr3_aa: CASSQGVGGTYEQYF
v_call: TRBV7-2; j_call: TRBJ2-3; d_call: TRBD2; clone_size: -; cdr3_nt: TGTGCCAGCAGCTTAAATGCGGGAGCATTAGGAGATACGCAGTATTTT; cdr3_aa: CASSLNAGALGDTQYF
v_call: TRBV18; j_call: TRBJ1-3; d_call: -; clone_size: -; cdr3_nt: TGTGCCAGCTCTTGGGGGGAGCCACTCTCTGGAAACACCATATATTTT; cdr3_aa: CASSWGEPLSGNTIYF
v_call: TRBV7-7; j_call: TRBJ2-1; d_call: -; clone_size: -; cdr3_nt: TGTGCTAGCAGCAAGATCCCGGGACTTGACTCCTACAATGAGCAGTTCTTC; cdr3_aa: CASSKIPGLDSYNEQFF
v_call: TRBV5-1; j_call: TRBJ2-7; d_call: TRBD2; clone_size: -; cdr3_nt: TGCGCCAGCAGCGGACCGGGACTAGCGTCCTACGAGCAGTACTTC; cdr3_aa: CASSGPGLASYEQYF
v_call: TRBV28; j_call: TRBJ2-5; d_call: TRBD2; clone_size: -; cdr3_nt: TGTGCCAGCAGTTCTGCGGGAGGGCCCGAGACCCAGTACTTC; cdr3_aa: CASSSAGGPETQYF